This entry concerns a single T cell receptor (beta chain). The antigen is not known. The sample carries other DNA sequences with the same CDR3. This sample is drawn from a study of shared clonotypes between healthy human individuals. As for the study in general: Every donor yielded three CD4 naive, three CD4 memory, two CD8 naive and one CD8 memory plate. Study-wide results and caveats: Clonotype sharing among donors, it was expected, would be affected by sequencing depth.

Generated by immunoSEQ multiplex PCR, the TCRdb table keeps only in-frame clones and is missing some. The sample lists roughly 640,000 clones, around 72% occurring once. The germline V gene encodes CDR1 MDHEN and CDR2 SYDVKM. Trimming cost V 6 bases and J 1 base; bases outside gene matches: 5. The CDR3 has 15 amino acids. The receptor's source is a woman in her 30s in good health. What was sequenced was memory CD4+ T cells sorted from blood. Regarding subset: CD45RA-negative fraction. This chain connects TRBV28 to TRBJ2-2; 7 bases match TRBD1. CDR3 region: CASRPTGMNTGELFF. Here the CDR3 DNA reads TGTGCCAGCAGACCGACAGGGATGAACACCGGGGAGCTGTTTTTT.